One sample yielded the 3 T cell receptor beta chains listed below, sequenced in a study of T cell responses to AZD1222 COVID-19 vaccine. Sequenced by immunoSEQ multiplex PCR; TCRdb stores in-frame clones only, minus some. The sample has about 81,000 clones, approximately 90% seen once. This specimen consisted of peripheral blood, obtained 28 days after the second AZD1222 dose. These receptors all come from an adult who received the AZD1222 COVID-19 vaccine.

The chain joins TRBV5-4 to TRBJ2-7, with a possible D match to TRBD2 (5 bases). The CDR3 is 16 residues long. Germline CDR1 reads SGHNT; CDR2 reads YYREEE (reference sequence). The V end was cut by 4 bases, the J end by 0 bases, with 17 bases between. The CDR3 DNA reads TGTGCCAGCAGCCCGACGGGGAGAGCCTCCTCCTACGAGCAGTACTTC. It translates to CASSPTGRASSYEQYF.

The chain joins TRBV19 to TRBJ2-7; D may be TRBD2 (6 bases). The CDR3 contains 13 residues. Germline V CDR1 and CDR2: LNHDA, SQIVND (reference sequence). Trimming shortened V by 6 bases and J by 6 bases, and 15 bases separated the two germline ends. The CDR3 protein is CASRRREMGEQYF. CDR3 bases: TGTGCCAGTAGAAGGAGGGAAATGGGCGAGCAGTACTTC.

This chain joins TRBV10-3 and TRBJ2-7, with D perhaps matching TRBD2 (5 bases). Germline assignment: CDR1 ENHRY and CDR2 SYGVKD. Between the trimmed V and J ends, which lost 6 bases and 3 bases, there was a span of 15 bases. This CDR3 has 14 residues. The CDR3 nucleotides are TGTGCCATCAGGGCCGGGGTCGGGGACTACGAGCAGTACTTC. Translating gives CAIRAGVGDYEQYF.